One and the same sample provided the 24 T cell receptor beta chains below, sequenced in a study of human T cells and chemical hapten exposure. Time point of the sample: pre-sensitization, week 0. Treatment indicated: therapeutic diphenylcyclopropenone sensitization with weekly scalp DPC. Using its own MiXCR run on the RACE reads, TCRdb lists one record per CDR3 protein. The table has 300,000 to 400,000 distinct CDR3 sequences, 4.5% to 6% seen once; the top ten hold 2.5% to 3%. The sample in question was whole blood, obtained in connection with sensitization to the hapten diphenylcyclopropenone (DPC). The source is a woman between 45 and 65 years old with alopecia areata. Some clones in this sample may be carry-over from other donors' samples.

This clonotype was counted ten times or more. The chain has TRBV6-1 and TRBJ2-7; 10 bases fit TRBD1. This CDR3 comprises 14 residues. With V trimmed by 5 bases and J by 3 bases, 4 bases remained unmatched. CDR1 and CDR2 (germline): MNHNS, SASEGT. The CDR3 sequence: CASSPGQGNYEQYF. The CDR3 nucleotides are TGTGCCAGCAGTCCGGGACAGGGGAACTACGAGCAGTACTTC.

This clonotype was observed at least ten times. This sequence joins TRBV6-6 and TRBJ1-1; 7 bases match TRBD1. This CDR3 is 13 amino acids long. The trim removed 6 bases at V and 7 bases at J, leaving 8 bases unmatched. Germline CDR1 reads MNHNY; CDR2 reads SVGAGI (reference sequence). CDR3 sequence reads: CASRTQGIFEAFF. CDR3 in DNA: TGTGCCAGCAGGACACAGGGGATCTTTGAAGCTTTCTTT.

This chain joins TRBV5-1 and TRBJ1-1; D may be TRBD1 (5 bases). V dropped 4 bases and J dropped 0 bases, with 16 bases sitting between them. The length of the CDR3 is 16 residues. CDR1 and CDR2 (germline): SGHRS, YFSETQ. The CDR3 is CASSPGAGLMNTEAFF. The CDR3 bases are TGCGCCAGCAGCCCTGGGGCAGGACTTATGAACACTGAAGCTTTCTTT. Combining the CDR3 with reference TRBV5-1 and TRBJ1-1 gives the whole variable domain KAGVTQTPRYLIKTRGQQVTLSCSPISGHRSVSWYQQTPGQGLQFLFEYFSETQRNKGNFPGRFSGRQFSNSRSEMNVSTLELGDSALYLCASSPGAGLMNTEAFFGQGTRLTVV.

This clonotype was seen at least ten times. The CDR3 DNA sequence: TGTGCCAGCAGGGGGGACGGCTCTGGAAACACCATATATTTT. Protein product: CASRGDGSGNTIYF. The gene calls are TRBV6-5 and TRBJ1-3, with D maybe TRBD1 (5 bases). The CDR3 totals 14 residues. CDR1 and CDR2 from the germline V gene are MNHEY and SVGAGI. Deletions cut 6 bases from V and 0 bases from J, with 9 bases between.

The rearrangement links TRBV10-3 to TRBJ2-5, with 12 nucleotides matching TRBD2. The J segment lost 1 base and the V segment lost 3 bases, leaving 6 bases of the junction unmatched. This CDR3 region has 17 residues. Looked up from germline, CDR1 is ENHRY and CDR2 is SYGVKD. The CDR3 loop is CAISETSGGTLQETQYF. DNA of the CDR3: TGTGCCATCAGTGAAACTAGCGGGGGGACGCTCCAAGAGACCCAGTACTTC.

The sample holds many counts of this clonotype. The rearrangement joins TRBV4-3 to TRBJ2-6; D not resolved. V lost 4 bases and J lost 1, with 8 bases in between. This CDR3 is 15 amino acids long. Germline V gene lookup returns CDR1 LGHNA and CDR2 YSLEER. This CDR3 is CASSPMSSGANVLTF. CDR3 coding DNA: TGCGCCAGCAGCCCCATGTCTTCTGGGGCCAACGTCCTGACTTTC.

This clonotype has a count of ten or more. The chain links TRBV4-2 to TRBJ2-3; TRBD1 or TRBD2 may be the D gene (5 bases each). Germline CDR1 reads LGHNA; CDR2 reads YNFKEQ. V lost 0 bases and J 6 bases, leaving 13 bases between the germline ends. The CDR3 length is 15 residues. The CDR3 reads CASSQEAGAGDTQYF. The CDR3 DNA reads as TGTGCCAGCAGCCAAGAAGCCGGGGCCGGGGATACGCAGTATTTT.

This clonotype was seen more than once but under ten times. The chain links TRBV5-1 to TRBJ2-3; 11 positions match TRBD2. The CDR3 loop spans 17 amino acids. V was clipped by 5 bases and J by 4 bases; unmatched bases: 12. Germline assignment: CDR1 SGHRS and CDR2 YFSETQ. CDR3 bases: TGCGCCAGCAGTCACCAACTAGCGGGGGATTTTCCAGATACGCAGTATTTT. Protein sequence: CASSHQLAGDFPDTQYF.

CDR3 amino acids: CASSFREPGQYF. In nucleotides, the CDR3 is TGTGCCAGCAGTTTTAGGGAACCCGGCCAGTATTTT. The chain carries TRBV28 and TRBJ2-3, with unresolved D. Germline loops: CDR1 MDHEN, CDR2 SYDVKM. V lost 3 bases and J 12 bases, leaving 13 bases between the germline ends. The CDR3 contains 12 residues. Full variable domain (rest looked up from reference TRBV28 and TRBJ2-3): DVKVTQSSRYLVKRTGEKVFLECVQDMDHENMFWYRQDPGLGLRLIYFSYDVKMKEKGDIPEGYSVSREKKERFSLILESASTNQTSMYLCASSFREPGQYFGPGTRLTVL.

This clonotype occurred a few times. The V gene is TRBV7-9, the J gene TRBJ2-3; D not resolved. From germline, CDR1 is SEHNR and CDR2 FQNEAQ (reference sequence). The CDR3 runs to 15 residues. V lost 1 base, J lost 4 bases, and 12 bases lay in between. CDR3 sequence reads: CASSLGASSSDTQYF. CDR3 DNA: TGTGCCAGCAGCTTAGGGGCAAGTTCGTCAGATACGCAGTATTTT. The full variable domain, completed using reference TRBV7-9 and TRBJ2-3, is DTGVSQNPRHKITKRGQNVTFRCDPISEHNRLYWYRQTLGQGPEFLTYFQNEAQLEKSRLLSDRFSAERPKGSFSTLEIQRTEQGDSAMYLCASSLGASSSDTQYFGPGTRLTVL.

The sample holds a few counts of this clonotype. The chain recombines TRBV27 with TRBJ2-1, with TRBD2 matching over 8 bases. V gave up 3 bases and J gave up 8 bases; unmatched junction bases: 6. CDR3 length: 14 amino acids. Germline-derived CDR1 and CDR2 are MNHEY and SMNVEV (reference sequence). The CDR3 region is CASSLVSGIDEQFF. The CDR3, as DNA: TGTGCCAGCAGTTTGGTTAGCGGGATAGATGAGCAGTTCTTC.

This clonotype appeared many times. The chain has TRBV6-5 and TRBJ1-1; 7 bases match TRBD1. V was clipped by 6 bases and J by 4 bases; unmatched bases: 8. Germline loops: CDR1 MNHEY, CDR2 SVGAGI. The CDR3 has 14 residues. CDR3 residues: CASRTEQGPTEAFF. In DNA form, the CDR3 reads TGTGCCAGCAGAACCGAACAGGGGCCCACTGAAGCTTTCTTT.

A few counts support this clonotype. The chain joins TRBV12-5 to TRBJ2-3; D ambiguous. Trimming removed 6 bases from V and 8 bases from J, with 15 bases in between. This CDR3 region has 13 residues. The germline V gene has CDR1 LGHNT and CDR2 FRNRAP. The CDR3 sequence is CASGPDGVGTQYF. The DNA of the CDR3 is TGTGCTAGTGGGCCAGACGGAGTAGGTACGCAGTATTTT.

This clonotype was counted at least ten times. The V call is TRBV13, the J call TRBJ1-6; TRBD1 is a possible D gene (5 bases). The CDR3 has 17 residues. Germline values: CDR1 PRHDT, CDR2 FYEKMQ (reference sequence). Trimming removed 5 bases at V and 5 bases at J, with 19 bases between. CDR3 nucleotide sequence: TGTGCCAGCAGCCAGGAGCACGGGGGTGGAGATAATTCACCCCTCCACTTT. Protein product: CASSQEHGGGDNSPLHF.

This clonotype was counted a few times. This chain joins TRBV4-2 and TRBJ1-6; D remains ambiguous. The CDR3 extends over 17 amino acids. V lost 0 bases, J lost 3 bases, and 12 bases lay in between. Germline V gene data show CDR1 as LGHNA and CDR2 as YNFKEQ. In DNA form, the CDR3 reads TGTGCCAGCAGCCAAGATCTGGACGGGAGCTATAATTCACCCCTCCACTTT. Its translation: CASSQDLDGSYNSPLHF.

This chain connects TRBV2 to TRBJ1-6; D perhaps matches TRBD1 (5 bases). Germline CDR1 reads SNHLY; CDR2 reads FYNNEI. V dropped 3 bases and J dropped 6 bases, with 12 bases sitting between them. The CDR3 extends over 15 amino acids. CDR3 DNA: TGTGCCAGCAGTGATGAGTTGGGGGTTAATTCACCCCTCCACTTT. Its protein product is CASSDELGVNSPLHF.

This clonotype was detected only a few times. The chain links TRBV6-2 or TRBV6-3 to TRBJ1-1; D remains ambiguous. The CDR3 is 16 residues long. Germline-derived CDR1 and CDR2 are MNHEY and SVGEGT. V was pared by 4 bases and J by 5 bases, with 20 bases between. The CDR3 spells CASSFDPDRAITEAFF. CDR3 bases: TGTGCCAGCAGTTTCGACCCGGACCGAGCAATAACTGAAGCTTTCTTT.

This clonotype came up a few times. The chain uses TRBV28 and TRBJ1-6; D may be TRBD1 (5 bases). CDR1 is MDHEN and CDR2 is SYDVKM in the germline V gene. The CDR3 extends over 14 amino acids. The V and J ends lost 1 base and 9 bases respectively, with 10 bases between them. In nucleotides, the CDR3 is TGTGCCAGCAGTTTATTACAGGAGGGTTCACCCCTCCACTTT. Translation gives CASSLLQEGSPLHF. Drawing the rest from reference TRBV28 and TRBJ1-6, the complete variable domain is DVKVTQSSRYLVKRTGEKVFLECVQDMDHENMFWYRQDPGLGLRLIYFSYDVKMKEKGDIPEGYSVSREKKERFSLILESASTNQTSMYLCASSLLQEGSPLHFGNGTRLTVT.

This clonotype was seen many times. The chain recombines TRBV20-1 with TRBJ2-7; unclear D gene. Trimming pared 1 base from V and 1 base from J, leaving 8 bases between. The length of the CDR3 is 13 residues. Germline loops: CDR1 DFQATT, CDR2 SNEGSKA (reference sequence). CDR3 region: CSARGPDSYEQYF. CDR3 bases: TGCAGTGCTAGAGGGCCGGATTCCTACGAGCAGTACTTC.

This clonotype has at least ten counts. This CDR3 is CASSQDRRGHYGYTF. The CDR3 DNA sequence: TGCGCCAGCAGCCAAGATAGGAGGGGGCATTATGGCTACACCTTC. The chain carries TRBV4-3 and TRBJ1-2; 7 nucleotides agree with TRBD1. CDR1 and CDR2 (germline): LGHNA, YSLEER. The J segment lost 5 bases and the V segment lost 0 bases, leaving 6 bases of the junction unmatched. The CDR3 runs to 15 residues.

This clonotype occurred many times. The J gene is TRBJ1-4, the V gene TRBV7-2, with D perhaps matching TRBD1 (6 bases). CDR3 length: 13 residues. CDR1 SGHTA and CDR2 FQGNSA come from the germline V gene. Between the trimmed V and J ends, which lost 1 base and 8 bases, there was a span of 8 bases. DNA of the CDR3: TGTGCCAGCAGCTTAGGAGGACAGGAAAAACTGTTTTTT. Amino acids: CASSLGGQEKLFF.

This clonotype was counted at least ten times. This chain uses TRBV11-2 with TRBJ2-3; 11 bases map to TRBD2. V lost 6 bases and J lost 1; bases outside the gene matches: 6. The CDR3 spans 16 residues. From germline, CDR1 is SGHAT and CDR2 FQNNGV. The chain's CDR3 is CASRNSGRAGTDTQYF. DNA for the CDR3: TGTGCCAGCAGAAATAGCGGGAGGGCGGGCACAGATACGCAGTATTTT.

This clonotype was seen more than once but under ten times. The chain has TRBV13 and TRBJ2-7; either TRBD1 or TRBD2 may supply D (6 bases each). This CDR3 region has 13 residues. Germline CDR1 PRHDT, CDR2 FYEKMQ (reference sequence). Trimming took 5 bases from V and 6 from J, leaving 14 bases between them. DNA of the CDR3: TGTGCCAGCAGCCAAGGGGGGTACCGCGAGCAGTACTTC. This codes for CASSQGGYREQYF. The full variable domain, its missing parts supplied by reference TRBV13 and TRBJ2-7, is AAGVIQSPRHLIKEKRETATLKCYPIPRHDTVYWYQQGPGQDPQFLISFYEKMQSDKGSIPDRFSAQQFSDYHSELNMSSLELGDSALYFCASSQGGYREQYFGPGTRLTVT.

This clonotype has ten or more counts. This chain uses TRBV10-1 with TRBJ2-2; D is uncertain. The V gene lost 2 bases and the J gene lost 9 bases, with 10 bases spanning the gap. The CDR3 has 13 amino acids. Germline lookup yields CDR1 WNHNN and CDR2 SYGVQD (reference sequence). The CDR3 region is CASSENHHRELFF. Written as DNA, the CDR3 is TGCGCCAGCAGTGAGAATCATCACCGGGAGCTGTTTTTT.